The 12 T cell receptor beta chains below come from one sample, sequenced in a study of T-cell reconstitution after alpha-beta-depleted transplantation in children. This sample's TCRbeta library carried unique molecular identifier barcodes. TCRdb recomputed calls from the PCR reads with MiXCR, one row per CDR3 protein. The sample lists tens of thousands of distinct CDR3 sequences, under 6% occurring once. The sample consisted of PBMCs, mostly from graft donor cells, taken 60 days after TCRalphabeta/CD19-depleted stem cell transplant. Receptors were obtained from a female patient between 2 and 15 years old who had a stem cell transplant for aplastic anemia, so the T cells may come from the graft donor.

This clonotype was seen at least ten times. The chain is built from TRBV15 and TRBJ1-5, with 9 bases aligning to TRBD1. The CDR3 has 16 residues. J was trimmed by 6 bases and V by 6 bases; bases with no gene match: 12. Germline values: CDR1 LNHNV, CDR2 YYDKDF (reference sequence). The chain's CDR3 is CATRDFSGTGSQPQHF. CDR3 nucleotides: TGTGCCACCAGGGACTTCTCCGGGACAGGGAGTCAGCCCCAGCATTTT.

CDR3 amino acids: CASSLIEQIYGYTF. CDR3 coding DNA: TGTGCCAGCAGCTTGATCGAACAGATTTATGGCTACACCTTC. The chain links TRBV5-4 to TRBJ1-2; D not certain. There are 14 residues in the CDR3. The V end was cut by 1 base, the J end by 5 bases, with 12 bases between. Germline CDR1 SGHNT, CDR2 YYREEE (reference sequence).

This clonotype has a count of ten or more. The genes are TRBV5-1 and TRBJ2-1; TRBD2 matches 15 bases. CDR3 length: 15 amino acids. Germline lookup yields CDR1 SGHRS and CDR2 YFSETQ. The V segment lost 7 bases and the J segment 8 bases; nucleotides outside the gene matches: 7. CDR3 amino acids: CASQGLAGGGDEQFF. For the CDR3, the DNA is TGCGCCAGCCAGGGACTAGCGGGAGGTGGCGATGAGCAGTTCTTC.

J is TRBJ2-1 and V is TRBV28; TRBD2 matches at 12 bases. CDR1 is MDHEN and CDR2 is SYDVKM in the germline V gene. CDR3 length: 15 amino acids. V lost 8 bases to trimming and J lost 7 bases; unmatched junction nucleotides: 9. The CDR3 DNA reads TGTGCCAGCGGGCGACTAGCGGGAGTCGAAAATGAGCAGTTCTTC. This translates into CASGRLAGVENEQFF.

There are a few counts of this clonotype. The chain couples TRBV7-9 to TRBJ2-3, with 11 bases aligning to TRBD2. Germline CDR1 reads SEHNR; CDR2 reads FQNEAQ (reference sequence). After removal of 6 bases from V and 2 bases from J, the junction contained 4 bases not matched to a gene. This CDR3 comprises 15 residues. The CDR3 DNA is TGTGCCAGCAGAAGACTAGCGGGGTCCACAGATACGCAGTATTTT. As protein: CASRRLAGSTDTQYF.

This clonotype was counted only a few times. This rearrangement joins TRBV7-2 to TRBJ2-1, with D hard to call. CDR1 is SGHTA, CDR2 FQGNSA, per germline. Trimming removed 4 bases from V and 3 bases from J, with 19 bases in between. The CDR3 consists of 17 residues. The CDR3 region is CASSSPYWVLDYNEQFF. In nucleotides, the CDR3 is TGTGCCAGCAGCTCCCCTTATTGGGTACTGGACTACAATGAGCAGTTCTTC.

Ten or more counts support this clonotype. The chain combines TRBV20-1 with TRBJ2-3; TRBD1 matches 11 bases. Trimming took 7 bases from V and 2 from J; bases not matched to a gene: 8. Germline loops: CDR1 DFQATT, CDR2 SNEGSKA (reference sequence). CDR3 length equals 15 residues. The CDR3 DNA is TGCAGTGTTTCGGACAGGGGGCGATCCACAGATACGCAGTATTTT. Its protein is CSVSDRGRSTDTQYF.

By share, this clonotype counts as medium-sized. J is TRBJ2-5 and V is TRBV4-1; possibly TRBD1 for D (5 bases). In germline, CDR1 is MGHRA, CDR2 YSYEKL. CDR3 size: 14 residues. Trimming took off 5 bases at V and 1 base at J, with 11 bases between the two ends. CDR3 amino acids: CASSIRQFQETQYF. DNA for the CDR3: TGCGCCAGCAGCATCCGACAGTTCCAAGAGACCCAGTACTTC.

This clonotype occurred many times. The chain combines TRBV7-9 with TRBJ2-2; tentative D call: TRBD2 (5 bases). Trimming cost V 1 base and J 6 bases, with 15 bases left between them. The CDR3 is made up of 16 amino acids. Germline lookup yields CDR1 SEHNR and CDR2 FQNEAQ (reference sequence). This CDR3 is CASSLEGGRLSGELFF. The CDR3 DNA is TGTGCCAGCAGCTTAGAAGGTGGCAGACTATCCGGGGAGCTGTTTTTT.

This clonotype came up many times. This chain uses TRBV6-5 with TRBJ2-7; D unclear. Germline V CDR1 and CDR2: MNHEY, SVGAGI. CDR3 length equals 14 residues. The V gene lost 0 bases and the J gene lost 2 bases, with 8 bases spanning the gap. The CDR3 is CASSYSMAAYEQYF. The CDR3 nucleotides are TGTGCCAGCAGTTACTCTATGGCCGCCTACGAGCAGTACTTC.

Ten or more counts support this clonotype. This sequence joins TRBV12-3 or TRBV12-4 and TRBJ2-7; D gene uncertain. Trimming removed 0 bases from V and 0 bases from J, with 3 bases in between. The CDR3 consists of 13 residues. Here the CDR3 DNA reads TGTGCCAGCAGTTTAGCCCGCTCCTACGAGCAGTACTTC. Protein: CASSLARSYEQYF.

The chain combines TRBV18 with TRBJ2-7, with 9 bases lining up with TRBD1. The CDR3 has 14 amino acids. The V and J ends lost 3 bases and 4 bases, in that order; junction bases with no gene match: 4. CDR1 is KGHSH, CDR2 LQKENI, per germline. DNA for the CDR3: TGTGCCAGCTCACCGGGACAGGGTAAATACGAGCAGTACTTC. It encodes CASSPGQGKYEQYF.